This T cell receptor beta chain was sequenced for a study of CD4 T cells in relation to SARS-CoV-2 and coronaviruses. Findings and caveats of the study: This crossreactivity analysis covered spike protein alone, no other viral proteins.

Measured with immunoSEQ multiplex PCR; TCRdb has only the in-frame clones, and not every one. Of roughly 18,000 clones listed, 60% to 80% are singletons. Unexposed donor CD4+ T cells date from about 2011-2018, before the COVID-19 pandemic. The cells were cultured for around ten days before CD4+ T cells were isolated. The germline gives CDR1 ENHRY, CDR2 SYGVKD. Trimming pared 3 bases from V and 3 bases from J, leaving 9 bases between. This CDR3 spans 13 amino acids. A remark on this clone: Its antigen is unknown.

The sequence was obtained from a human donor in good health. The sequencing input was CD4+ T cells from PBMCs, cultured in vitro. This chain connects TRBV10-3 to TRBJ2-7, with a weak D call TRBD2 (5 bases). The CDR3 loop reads CAISDGRSYEQYF. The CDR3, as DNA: TGTGCCATCAGTGATGGGAGAAGCTACGAGCAGTACTTC.